These 32 T cell receptor beta chains were sequenced from one sample in a study of T cells in localized non-small cell lung cancer. The method was immunoSEQ multiplex PCR; TCRdb's version includes in-frame clones alone and lacks a portion of them. The data hold 15,000 to 20,000 clones, with around 83% observed a single time. This material consisted of peripheral blood, taken before any cancer treatment. These receptors all come from a male donor aged 60 or over with stage III lung adenocarcinoma.

A single count supports this clone. The V gene is TRBV6-1, the J gene TRBJ2-1, with 8 bases matching TRBD1. The V gene end was trimmed by 6 bases and the J gene end by 7 bases; junction bases not matched to a gene: 11. CDR3 length: 15 amino acids. In germline, CDR1 is MNHNS, CDR2 SASEGT. In DNA form, the CDR3 reads TGTGCCAGCAGCCCACAGGGGGGAAAATGGAATGAGCAGTTCTTC. Amino acids: CASSPQGGKWNEQFF.

This rearrangement joins TRBV7-9 to TRBJ2-7, with D possibly being TRBD1 or TRBD2 (5 bases each). In germline, CDR1 is SEHNR, CDR2 FQNEAQ (reference sequence). Between the trimmed V and J ends, which lost 5 bases and 5 bases, there was a span of 13 bases. There are 13 residues in the CDR3. The CDR3 DNA is TGTGCCAGCAGCCGATATGGGACCGACGAGCAGTACTTC. Protein: CASSRYGTDEQYF.

This clone appeared once. The chain employs TRBV5-1 and TRBJ1-1; D is unclear. The germline V and J ends were trimmed by 0 bases and 3 bases, with 18 bases remaining between them. Germline values: CDR1 SGHRS, CDR2 YFSETQ. The CDR3 has 17 residues. The CDR3 loop reads CASSLGFTAGLHTEAFF. CDR3 in DNA: TGCGCCAGCAGCTTGGGATTCACCGCAGGATTGCACACTGAAGCTTTCTTT. The whole variable domain, filled in from reference TRBV5-1 and TRBJ1-1, reads KAGVTQTPRYLIKTRGQQVTLSCSPISGHRSVSWYQQTPGQGLQFLFEYFSETQRNKGNFPGRFSGRQFSNSRSEMNVSTLELGDSALYLCASSLGFTAGLHTEAFFGQGTRLTVV.

This chain joins TRBV5-1 and TRBJ1-5; D perhaps matches TRBD1 (5 bases). V lost 0 bases to trimming and J lost 5 bases, with 12 bases between them. Germline V gene lookup returns CDR1 SGHRS and CDR2 YFSETQ. The CDR3 covers 15 residues. The CDR3 nucleotides are TGCGCCAGCAGCTTGGCCCCCGGGACCGATCAGCCCCAGCATTTT. It translates to CASSLAPGTDQPQHF.

This clone was recorded a few times. Other DNA sequences within the sample encode an identical CDR3. J is TRBJ2-3 and V is TRBV27; D remains ambiguous. The V end was cut by 6 bases, the J end by 4 bases, with 11 bases between. The CDR3 is 13 amino acids. Germline assignment: CDR1 MNHEY and CDR2 SMNVEV (reference sequence). In DNA, the CDR3 is TGTGCCAGCAGCCTCTCCAGGCCAGATACGCAGTATTTT. As protein: CASSLSRPDTQYF.

The chain has TRBV7-9 and TRBJ2-7; D call uncertain. V lost 1 base, J lost 4 bases, and 5 bases lay in between. CDR1 SEHNR and CDR2 FQNEAQ come from the germline V gene (reference sequence). This CDR3 is 12 amino acids long. The CDR3 here is CASSLVHYEQYF. CDR3 DNA sequence: TGTGCCAGCAGCTTAGTTCATTACGAGCAGTACTTC.

This clone came up once. This chain connects TRBV5-1 to TRBJ1-2; D is ambiguous. This CDR3 has 15 amino acids. Germline CDR1 is SGHRS and CDR2 is YFSETQ. V lost 1 base and J lost 5, with 15 bases in between. The CDR3: CASSLWSAHPYGYTF. CDR3 sequence (DNA): TGCGCCAGCAGCTTGTGGTCAGCCCACCCGTATGGCTACACCTTC.

This chain connects TRBV19 to TRBJ1-5; 7 bases line up with TRBD1. The CDR3 sequence is 15 residues long. Germline loops: CDR1 LNHDA, CDR2 SQIVND (reference sequence). J lost 3 bases, V lost 4 bases, and 6 bases had no gene match. The CDR3 DNA is TGTGCCAGTAGTACCGCGGACAGGTCCAATCAGCCCCAGCATTTT. As protein: CASSTADRSNQPQHF.

The CDR3 DNA reads as TGTGCCAGCAGTGACTCCTCGGGCTCTGGGGCCAACGTCCTGACTTTC. It yields the protein CASSDSSGSGANVLTF. The V and J genes are TRBV6-4 and TRBJ2-6; D gene unclear. The CDR3 runs 16 residues. Germline lookup yields CDR1 MRHNA and CDR2 SNTAGT. The V gene lost 0 bases and the J gene lost 0 bases, with 6 bases spanning the gap.

The chain links TRBV19 to TRBJ1-1, with D unclear. V lost 3 bases, J lost 5 bases, and 19 bases lay in between. CDR1 is LNHDA and CDR2 is SQIVND in the germline V gene (reference sequence). The CDR3 is made up of 16 amino acids. In DNA, the CDR3 is TGTGCCAGTAGTATGGGTGGAACCCGGTCGCCTACTGAAGCTTTCTTT. This translates into CASSMGGTRSPTEAFF.

The chain has TRBV20-1 and TRBJ1-1; no reliable D call. Trimming cost V 0 bases and J 8 bases, with 7 bases left between them. The germline gives CDR1 DFQATT, CDR2 SNEGSKA (reference sequence). This CDR3 region has 11 residues. The CDR3 coding sequence is TGCAGTGCTAGAGATCACCCAGAAGCTTTCTTT. Its protein product is CSARDHPEAFF.

By its share, this clone is medium-sized (0.01 to 0.1%). CDR3 coding DNA: TGTGCCAGCAGCTTGGGGTACCCGGATACGCAGTATTTT. Its protein product is CASSLGYPDTQYF. The chain carries TRBV7-6 and TRBJ2-3; D unresolved. V was cut by 3 bases and J by 6 bases, with 10 bases left in between. The CDR3 is 13 amino acids. The germline gives CDR1 SGHVS, CDR2 FNYEAQ.

As regards this clone: The junction does not match germline at one end; this may be a read error. This sample also contains other DNA sequences that code for the same CDR3. V usage is TRBV2 and J usage is TRBJ2-1; TRBD2 aligns across 10 bases. Germline CDR1 reads SNHLY; CDR2 reads FYNNEI. This CDR3 contains 16 residues. CDR3 sequence reads: CASRERTSGGLNKQFF. Here the CDR3 DNA reads TGTGCCAGCAGGGAGCGGACTAGCGGAGGTCTCAATAAGCAGTTCTTC.

The V gene is TRBV6-5, the J gene TRBJ1-2; TRBD1 might be the D (6 bases). The CDR3 runs to 15 residues. CDR1 and CDR2 (germline): MNHEY, SVGAGI. Trimming cost V 4 bases and J 5 bases, with 17 bases left between them. CDR3 in DNA: TGTGCCAGCAGTTTTGAATGGGGGCGAGGATATGGCTACACCTTC. Translation gives CASSFEWGRGYGYTF.

This clone has just one count. The chain recombines TRBV5-5 with TRBJ1-4, with D perhaps matching TRBD1 (5 bases). The CDR3 has 17 residues. V gave up 0 bases and J gave up 1 base, with 13 bases separating them. CDR1 and CDR2 (germline): SGHKS, YYEKEE (reference sequence). CDR3 loop: CASSLVAQGGTNEKLFF. The DNA of the CDR3 is TGTGCCAGCAGCTTGGTTGCCCAGGGAGGAACTAATGAAAAACTGTTTTTT.

The chain joins TRBV6-1 to TRBJ1-6; 10 bases match TRBD1. The CDR3 spans 14 residues. The germline V gene encodes CDR1 MNHNS and CDR2 SASEGT. Trimming cost V 1 base and J 14 bases; bases outside gene matches: 5. Here the CDR3 DNA reads TGTGCCAGCAGTGAAGTACCGGGACAGGGGACCCTCCACTTT. Its translation: CASSEVPGQGTLHF.

The rearrangement uses TRBV5-1 and TRBJ2-5; TRBD1 is a possible D gene (5 bases). This CDR3 region has 14 residues. V lost 6 bases and J lost 2, with 14 bases in between. CDR1 SGHRS and CDR2 YFSETQ come from the germline V gene. The CDR3 protein is CASKGNTGQETQYF. The CDR3 nucleotides read TGCGCCAGCAAAGGAAATACAGGTCAAGAGACCCAGTACTTC.

V gene TRBV30 combines with J gene TRBJ2-3; D not resolved. V lost 1 base and J lost 0, with 8 bases in between. This CDR3 region has 14 residues. Germline values: CDR1 GTSNPN, CDR2 SVGIG (reference sequence). The CDR3 is CAWSGVLSTDTQYF. In DNA form, the CDR3 reads TGTGCCTGGAGTGGAGTATTGAGCACAGATACGCAGTATTTT.

This sequence joins TRBV5-4 and TRBJ2-1; 8 bases fit TRBD2. CDR3 length: 15 residues. J was trimmed by 4 bases and V by 4 bases; bases with no gene match: 7. CDR1 SGHNT and CDR2 YYREEE come from the germline V gene (reference sequence). The CDR3 reads CASSLPGGEYNEQFF. The CDR3 DNA is TGTGCCAGCAGCCTCCCGGGGGGGGAGTACAATGAGCAGTTCTTC.

V usage is TRBV25-1 and J usage is TRBJ1-2; 7 bases align to TRBD1. Trimming took 0 bases from V and 4 from J; bases not matched to a gene: 5. CDR3 length equals 15 residues. Germline assignment: CDR1 MGHDK and CDR2 SYGVNS. CDR3 sequence (DNA): TGTGCCAGCAGTGAATATACAGGGGCCACCTATGGCTACACCTTC. It codes for CASSEYTGATYGYTF.

This clone was observed a few times. This sequence joins TRBV7-2 and TRBJ1-2; D unclear. V lost 0 bases, J lost 11 bases, and 13 bases lay in between. This CDR3 spans 13 amino acids. CDR1 SGHTA and CDR2 FQGNSA come from the germline V gene. CDR3 amino acids: CASSLALLIQYTF. CDR3 sequence (DNA): TGTGCCAGCAGCTTAGCCCTTCTTATTCAGTACACCTTC.

The V gene is TRBV19, the J gene TRBJ2-7; D is unresolved. V was pared by 5 bases and J by 1 base, with 6 bases between. CDR1 LNHDA and CDR2 SQIVND come from the germline V gene (reference sequence). The CDR3 has 12 amino acids. The CDR3 DNA sequence: TGTGCCAGTAGTGCGGCGTCCTACGAGCAGTACTTC. This gives the protein CASSAASYEQYF.

Concerning this clone itself: The junction departs from germline at one end; a sequencing error may be responsible. The chain links TRBV2 to TRBJ1-2; no firm D call. The germline CDR1 and CDR2 sequences are SNHLY and FYNNEI. The CDR3 extends over 16 amino acids. The CDR3 nucleotides are TGTGCCAGCACTGAAGGCCGAACCGGAGCTAACTATGGCTACACCTTC. Protein: CASTEGRTGANYGYTF.

Points on this clone: One end of the junction fails to match germline, which may point to a read error. V and J are TRBV5-6 and TRBJ1-6, with 7 bases identical to TRBD1. Per the germline V gene, CDR1 is SGHDT and CDR2 is YYEEEE. The CDR3 is 16 residues long. The CDR3 region has the DNA TGTGCCATCAGCTTGGAAGGGGGCCCTAATAATTCACCCCTCCACTTT. Its translation: CAISLEGGPNNSPLHF.

V usage is TRBV27 and J usage is TRBJ2-1; D is tentatively TRBD1 or TRBD2 (6 bases each). The CDR3 consists of 12 residues. Trimming took off 4 bases at V and 10 bases at J, with 11 bases between the two ends. CDR1 MNHEY and CDR2 SMNVEV come from the germline V gene (reference sequence). The CDR3: CASSSTGREQFF. CDR3 nucleotides: TGTGCCAGCAGTTCAACAGGGAGGGAGCAGTTCTTC.

The chain couples TRBV7-9 to TRBJ2-7; tentative D call: TRBD2 (5 bases). V dropped 2 bases and J dropped 0 bases, with 14 bases sitting between them. This CDR3 has 16 amino acids. Germline V CDR1 and CDR2: SEHNR, FQNEAQ (reference sequence). The CDR3 sequence: CASSLWSSWSSYEQYF. Here the CDR3 DNA reads TGTGCCAGCAGCTTATGGTCTAGCTGGAGCTCCTACGAGCAGTACTTC.

The chain recombines TRBV30 with TRBJ2-3; D perhaps matches TRBD1 (6 bases). This CDR3 spans 14 amino acids. The germline CDR1 and CDR2 sequences are GTSNPN and SVGIG (reference sequence). V was clipped by 2 bases and J by 0 bases, with 9 bases between them. The CDR3 is CAWSQDSSTDTQYF. The CDR3 bases are TGTGCCTGGAGTCAGGACAGCAGCACAGATACGCAGTATTTT. Full variable domain (outside the CDR3, taken from reference TRBV30 and TRBJ2-3): SQTIHQWPATLVQPVGSPLSLECTVEGTSNPNLYWYRQAAGRGLQLLFYSVGIGQISSEVPQNLSASRPQDRQFILSSKKLLLSDSGFYLCAWSQDSSTDTQYFGPGTRLTVL.

This clone was counted a single time. This rearrangement joins TRBV5-1 to TRBJ1-5; D possibly corresponds to TRBD1 (5 bases). Germline CDR1 and CDR2: SGHRS and YFSETQ. The ends were cut back, 1 base at V and 4 bases at J, with 12 bases in the middle. The CDR3 is 15 amino acids. This CDR3 reads CASSLLGLRNQPQHF. As DNA, the CDR3 is TGCGCCAGCAGCTTGTTGGGGCTGCGGAATCAGCCCCAGCATTTT.

The chain uses TRBV5-1 and TRBJ2-7; TRBD1 might be the D (6 bases). The germline CDR1 and CDR2 sequences are SGHRS and YFSETQ. The CDR3 contains 18 residues. V shed 0 bases and J shed 0 bases, with 19 bases lying between them. The CDR3 protein is CASSLVGADSTSSYEQYF. DNA for the CDR3: TGCGCCAGCAGCTTGGTGGGGGCGGACTCAACCAGCTCCTACGAGCAGTACTTC.

The chain employs TRBV5-5 and TRBJ1-6; the match to TRBD1 covers 7 bases. Germline V gene data show CDR1 as SGHKS and CDR2 as YYEKEE (reference sequence). V trimming: 4 bases; J trimming: 9 bases; junction bases outside the gene matches: 13. The CDR3 covers 16 residues. CDR3 in DNA: TGTGCCAGCAGCCCCTTTAGCAGGGGGGGGCTTTCACCCCTCCACTTT. Translated: CASSPFSRGGLSPLHF.

V gene TRBV18 combines with J gene TRBJ2-3, with 10 bases aligning to TRBD2. The germline gives CDR1 KGHSH, CDR2 LQKENI. The CDR3 is 14 residues long. The ends lost 8 bases at V and 3 bases at J; junction bases unmatched: 5. The CDR3 loop is CASAPGLATDTQYF. The CDR3 nucleotides are TGTGCCAGCGCTCCGGGACTAGCGACAGATACGCAGTATTTT.

This sequence joins TRBV11-2 and TRBJ1-1; D remains ambiguous. Between the trimmed V and J ends, which lost 4 bases and 10 bases, there was a span of 13 bases. Germline CDR1 SGHAT, CDR2 FQNNGV. The CDR3 runs 12 residues. CDR3 in amino acids: CASSSQTSLAFF. In nucleotides, the CDR3 is TGTGCCAGCAGCTCCCAGACGTCACTAGCTTTCTTT. Full variable domain (outside the CDR3, taken from reference TRBV11-2 and TRBJ1-1): EAGVAQSPRYKIIEKRQSVAFWCNPISGHATLYWYQQILGQGPKLLIQFQNNGVVDDSQLPKDRFSAERLKGVDSTLKIQPAKLEDSAVYLCASSSQTSLAFFGQGTRLTVV.